The TCR beta chain described here comes from a study of T cell responses to AZD1222 COVID-19 vaccine. Measured with immunoSEQ multiplex PCR; TCRdb has only the in-frame clones, and not every one. The repertoire holds 170,000 or so clones, with less than 95% as singletons. With regard to this clone: What it binds is unknown.

CDR1 and CDR2 (germline): SNHLY, FYNNEI. J was trimmed by 5 bases and V by 3 bases; bases with no gene match: 4. The CDR3 loop spans 15 amino acids. Study findings and constraints: Baseline serology detected seropositivity in only five to seven AZD1222 recipients.

This receptor was identified in an adult in good health. The sample was peripheral blood, taken on day 0 of AZD1222 vaccination. The chain couples TRBV2 to TRBJ1-6; 7 positions match TRBD1. DNA of the CDR3: TGTGCCAGCAGTGAGGAGGGGGCAAATAATTCACCCCTCCACTTT. Its protein is CASSEEGANNSPLHF.